This T cell receptor beta chain came from a study of CD8 T cells in ankylosing spondylitis. One entry per CDR3 protein, called by TCRdb with MiXCR from the 5' RACE reads. The profile shows 220,000 or so distinct CDR3 sequences, roughly a tenth of them singletons. This CDR3 has 13 amino acids. CDR1 is SGHRS, CDR2 YFSETQ, per germline. V gave up 0 bases and J gave up 3 bases, with 6 bases separating them. This clonotype has ten or more counts. The clonotype comes from a male donor with ankylosing spondylitis or in good health (not recorded which). The sample taken for sequencing was blood, either unsorted or a sorted T cell fraction (not recorded which). V usage is TRBV5-1 and J usage is TRBJ2-5; D is unresolved. The CDR3 coding sequence is TGCGCCAGCAGCTTGGGAGGAGAAGAGACCCAGTACTTC. It is translated as CASSLGGEETQYF.